This is a list of T cell receptor beta chains from one sample in a study of T cell clonotyping in hematopoietic cell transplantation. Profiled with immunoSEQ multiplex PCR; TCRdb holds only in-frame clones, not every one. Of tens of thousands of clones in the sample, 80% to 90% were seen once. Sequences were derived from peripheral blood mononuclear cells, sampled before stem cell transplant. The source is a man aged 60-69 years with biphenotypic leukemia. Some clones in this sample may be carry-over from other donors' samples. Both conserved end residues are part of each CDR3. The D gene is left open where the match is weak. Rows may omit the clone size; those that give it use once, few, many or a size class.

D: .; size: .; V: TRBV2; J: TRBJ1-5; CDR3: CASSEIYSNQPQHF; DNA: TGTGCCAGCAGTGAAATCTATAGCAATCAGCCCCAGCATTTT
D: .; size: few; V: TRBV6-5; J: TRBJ1-1; CDR3: CASRRARNTEAFF; DNA: TGTGCCAGCAGGCGGGCCCGGAACACTGAAGCTTTCTTT
D: TRBD1; size: .; V: TRBV11-3; J: TRBJ2-2; CDR3: CASSSDRGTNTGELFF; DNA: TGTGCCAGCAGCTCGGACAGGGGAACGAACACCGGGGAGCTGTTTTTT
D: .; size: few; V: TRBV18; J: TRBJ2-2; CDR3: CASSPAGNTGELFF; DNA: TGTGCCAGCTCACCAGCGGGGAACACCGGGGAGCTGTTTTTT
D: .; size: .; V: TRBV19; J: TRBJ2-2; CDR3: CASKGGANTGELFF; DNA: TGTGCCAGTAAGGGGGGCGCGAACACCGGGGAGCTGTTTTTT
D: .; size: .; V: TRBV20-1; J: TRBJ2-3; CDR3: CRQDSTDTQYF; DNA: TGCAGGCAAGACAGCACAGATACGCAGTATTTT
D: .; size: .; V: TRBV5-1; J: TRBJ1-1; CDR3: CASSTPGGPTGEAFF; DNA: TGCGCCAGCAGCACCCCCGGGGGCCCAACCGGTGAAGCTTTCTTT
D: .; size: .; V: TRBV9; J: TRBJ2-7; CDR3: CASSPWGSGTYEQYF; DNA: TGTGCCAGCAGCCCGTGGGGCTCCGGGACCTACGAGCAGTACTTC
D: .; size: .; V: TRBV5-1; J: TRBJ2-7; CDR3: CASTSGSFIEQYF; DNA: TGCGCCAGCACGTCCGGGAGTTTCATCGAGCAGTACTTC
D: .; size: .; V: TRBV2; J: TRBJ2-3; CDR3: CASSITDTQYF; DNA: TGTGCCAGCAGTATTACAGATACGCAGTATTTT
D: TRBD2; size: .; V: TRBV6-4; J: TRBJ2-1; CDR3: CASTQEAGGQNQFF; DNA: TGTGCCAGCACCCAGGAAGCGGGAGGGCAGAATCAGTTCTTC
D: .; size: .; V: TRBV6-1; J: TRBJ1-4; CDR3: CASSVAGASEKLFF; DNA: TGTGCCAGCAGTGTGGCAGGGGCCAGTGAAAAACTGTTTTTT
D: .; size: .; V: TRBV9; J: TRBJ2-7; CDR3: CASSVATGDAFDEQYF; DNA: TGTGCCAGCAGCGTAGCTACTGGGGACGCTTTTGACGAGCAGTACTTC
D: TRBD1; size: .; V: TRBV6-6; J: TRBJ1-2; CDR3: CASVSPDRGDYGYTF; DNA: TGTGCCAGCGTCTCCCCGGACAGGGGAGACTATGGCTACACCTTC
D: .; size: .; V: TRBV20-1; J: TRBJ2-7; CDR3: CSARPSYEQYF; DNA: TGCAGTGCTAGGCCCTCCTACGAGCAGTACTTC
D: .; size: .; V: TRBV5-7; J: TRBJ1-1; CDR3: CASSFPREEPNTEAFF; DNA: TGTGCCAGCAGCTTCCCTAGAGAGGAACCTAACACTGAAGCTTTCTTT
D: .; size: .; V: TRBV6-1; J: TRBJ1-5; CDR3: CASSAGPQHF; DNA: TGTGCCAGCAGTGCCGGGCCCCAGCATTTT
D: .; size: once; V: TRBV7-8; J: TRBJ2-7; CDR3: CASSGTGTIYEQYF; DNA: TGTGCCAGCAGCGGTACCGGGACAATTTACGAGCAGTACTTC
D: TRBD1; size: .; V: TRBV5-1; J: TRBJ2-1; CDR3: CASSLTQGANEQFF; DNA: TGCGCCAGCAGCTTAACACAGGGGGCAAATGAGCAGTTCTTC
D: .; size: .; V: TRBV28; J: TRBJ1-2; CDR3: CASFGGGHPYGYTF; DNA: TGTGCCAGTTTCGGGGGTGGACACCCCTATGGCTACACCTTC
D: .; size: .; V: TRBV19; J: TRBJ1-5; CDR3: CATVQGGDQPQHF; DNA: TGTGCCACCGTACAGGGTGGGGATCAGCCCCAGCATTTT
D: .; size: .; V: TRBV11-2; J: TRBJ1-1; CDR3: CASSLDVNTEAFF; DNA: TGTGCCAGCAGCTTAGACGTGAACACTGAAGCTTTCTTT
D: .; size: .; V: TRBV14; J: TRBJ1-6; CDR3: CASSQDPEGTLHF; DNA: TGTGCCAGCAGCCAAGATCCCGAGGGGACCCTCCACTTT
D: TRBD1; size: once; V: TRBV2; J: TRBJ1-5; CDR3: CASSVGQGSGQPQHF; DNA: TGTGCCAGCAGTGTAGGACAGGGAAGCGGGCAGCCCCAGCATTTT
D: .; size: few; V: TRBV7-6; J: TRBJ2-1; CDR3: CASSLLANEQFF; DNA: TGTGCCAGCAGCTTACTGGCTAATGAGCAGTTCTTC
D: .; size: .; V: TRBV2; J: TRBJ1-4; CDR3: CASSSGSFNEKLFF; DNA: TGTGCCAGCAGTTCAGGGTCGTTTAATGAAAAACTGTTTTTT
D: .; size: .; V: TRBV19; J: TRBJ2-7; CDR3: CASSARRDGAYEQYF; DNA: TGTGCCAGTAGTGCCCGACGGGACGGAGCCTACGAGCAGTACTTC
D: .; size: .; V: TRBV6-1; J: TRBJ2-7; CDR3: CASSEVRTQPYEQYF; DNA: TGTGCCAGCAGTGAAGTGAGGACGCAGCCCTACGAGCAGTACTTC
D: TRBD1; size: .; V: TRBV30; J: TRBJ2-4; CDR3: CAYQGDRGPWGENIQYF; DNA: TGTGCCTACCAGGGGGACAGGGGGCCATGGGGCGAAAACATTCAGTACTTC
D: .; size: few; V: TRBV18; J: TRBJ2-7; CDR3: CASSPPSAIEQYF; DNA: TGTGCCAGCTCACCACCGTCAGCCATCGAGCAGTACTTC
D: .; size: once; V: TRBV6-1; J: TRBJ2-7; CDR3: CASSDRTASVEQYF; DNA: TGTGCCAGCAGTGACAGGACAGCCTCGGTCGAGCAGTACTTC
D: .; size: .; V: TRBV14; J: TRBJ1-1; CDR3: CASSQDQSDTEAFF; DNA: TGTGCCAGCAGCCAAGATCAGAGTGACACTGAAGCTTTCTTT
D: .; size: .; V: TRBV5-1; J: TRBJ2-3; CDR3: CASSFGSGTDTQYF; DNA: TGCGCCAGCAGCTTTGGCAGCGGCACAGATACGCAGTATTTT
D: .; size: .; V: TRBV30; J: TRBJ2-2; CDR3: CAWSRPGELFF; DNA: TGTGCCTGGAGCCGACCCGGGGAGCTGTTTTTT
D: .; size: .; V: TRBV28; J: TRBJ1-5; CDR3: CASLTGAEGQPQHF; DNA: TGTGCCAGCCTTACGGGTGCGGAGGGGCAGCCCCAGCATTTT
D: .; size: .; V: TRBV5-1; J: TRBJ2-2; CDR3: CASSPRTENTGELFF; DNA: TGCGCCAGCAGCCCAAGGACTGAGAACACCGGGGAGCTGTTTTTT
D: .; size: few; V: TRBV28; J: TRBJ1-2; CDR3: CASKTASYGYTF; DNA: TGTGCCAGCAAGACGGCTAGCTATGGCTACACCTTC
D: .; size: few; V: TRBV10-3; J: TRBJ1-2; CDR3: CAISEARRGLSGYTF; DNA: TGTGCCATCAGTGAGGCCCGACGGGGGCTGAGCGGCTACACCTTC
D: .; size: .; V: TRBV28; J: TRBJ1-4; CDR3: CASTQGGTPFNEKLFF; DNA: TGTGCCAGCACCCAAGGGGGGACACCTTTTAATGAAAAACTGTTTTTT
D: .; size: .; V: TRBV5-4; J: TRBJ2-3; CDR3: CASSLVGTDTQYF; DNA: TGTGCCAGCAGCTTGGTGGGCACAGATACGCAGTATTTT
D: .; size: .; V: TRBV5-4; J: TRBJ2-2; CDR3: CASSLTSNRVGTGELFF; DNA: TGTGCCAGCAGCTTGACTAGCAACAGGGTGGGCACCGGGGAGCTGTTTTTT
D: TRBD1; size: .; V: TRBV19; J: TRBJ1-2; CDR3: CASSTRDRRNGYTF; DNA: TGTGCCAGTAGTACCCGGGACAGAAGGAATGGCTACACCTTC
D: TRBD1; size: .; V: TRBV7-2; J: TRBJ1-2; CDR3: CASSINRGRESGYTF; DNA: TGTGCCAGCAGCATCAACAGGGGGCGCGAGTCTGGCTACACCTTC
D: TRBD1; size: .; V: TRBV7-6; J: TRBJ2-7; CDR3: CATPKGQLSYEQYF; DNA: TGTGCCACACCGAAGGGACAGCTATCCTACGAGCAGTACTTC
D: .; size: .; V: TRBV28; J: TRBJ1-4; CDR3: CASETEEKLFF; DNA: TGTGCCAGCGAAACAGAAGAAAAACTGTTTTTT
D: .; size: .; V: TRBV7-6; J: TRBJ2-7; CDR3: CASSLAGGATQYF; DNA: TGTGCCAGCAGCTTAGCGGGGGGCGCGACGCAGTACTTC
D: .; size: .; V: TRBV29-1; J: TRBJ1-2; CDR3: CSYRQVNGYTF; DNA: TGCAGCTACCGACAGGTTAATGGCTACACCTTC
D: .; size: .; V: TRBV28; J: TRBJ1-2; CDR3: CATKFQRQAYYTF; DNA: TGTGCCACCAAGTTCCAGAGACAGGCCTACTACACCTTC